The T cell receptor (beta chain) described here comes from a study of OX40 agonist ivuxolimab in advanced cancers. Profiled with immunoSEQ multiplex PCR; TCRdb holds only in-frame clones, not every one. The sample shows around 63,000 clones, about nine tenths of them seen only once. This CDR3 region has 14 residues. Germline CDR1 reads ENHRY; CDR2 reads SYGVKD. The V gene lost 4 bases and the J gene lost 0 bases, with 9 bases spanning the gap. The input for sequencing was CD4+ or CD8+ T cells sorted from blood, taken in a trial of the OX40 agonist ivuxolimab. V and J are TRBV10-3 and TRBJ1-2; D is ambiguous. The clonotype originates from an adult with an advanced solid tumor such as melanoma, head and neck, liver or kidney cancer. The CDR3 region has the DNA TGTGCCATCAGTGTTGGCGGAGCTAACTATGGCTACACCTTC. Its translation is CAISVGGANYGYTF.